Below, 2 T cell receptor beta chains from the same sample are listed, as sequenced in a study of T cells after yellow fever vaccination. TCRdb re-analysed the 5' RACE reads in MiXCR, keeping a single row per CDR3 protein. Altogether some 170,000 distinct CDR3 sequences are present, approximately 9.9% being singletons, with the ten largest covering roughly 33%. The sample in question was CD8+ T cells sorted from PBMCs, obtained 45 days after the yellow fever booster vaccination. These receptors all stem from a man between 18 and 35 years old who received the YFV17D yellow fever vaccine.

This clonotype occurred many times. The CDR3 sequence: CSAGQARTDTQYF. CDR3 DNA: TGCAGTGCTGGACAGGCCCGGACAGATACGCAGTATTTT. J is TRBJ2-3 and V is TRBV20-1; 7 bases fit TRBD1. The CDR3 is 13 amino acids. Germline lookup yields CDR1 DFQATT and CDR2 SNEGSKA (reference sequence). Unmatched junction bases numbered 5, after V lost 5 bases and J lost 3 bases.

This clonotype was counted at least ten times. This rearrangement joins TRBV24-1 to TRBJ2-2; D might be TRBD1 or TRBD2, each matching 6 bases. This CDR3 is built from 14 residues. Trimming removed 10 bases from V and 0 bases from J, with 11 bases in between. Germline V gene sequence: CDR1 KGHDR, CDR2 SFDVKD. CDR3 coding DNA: TGTGCCACTGGAGGGGGGACGAACACCGGGGAGCTGTTTTTT. This gives the protein CATGGGTNTGELFF.